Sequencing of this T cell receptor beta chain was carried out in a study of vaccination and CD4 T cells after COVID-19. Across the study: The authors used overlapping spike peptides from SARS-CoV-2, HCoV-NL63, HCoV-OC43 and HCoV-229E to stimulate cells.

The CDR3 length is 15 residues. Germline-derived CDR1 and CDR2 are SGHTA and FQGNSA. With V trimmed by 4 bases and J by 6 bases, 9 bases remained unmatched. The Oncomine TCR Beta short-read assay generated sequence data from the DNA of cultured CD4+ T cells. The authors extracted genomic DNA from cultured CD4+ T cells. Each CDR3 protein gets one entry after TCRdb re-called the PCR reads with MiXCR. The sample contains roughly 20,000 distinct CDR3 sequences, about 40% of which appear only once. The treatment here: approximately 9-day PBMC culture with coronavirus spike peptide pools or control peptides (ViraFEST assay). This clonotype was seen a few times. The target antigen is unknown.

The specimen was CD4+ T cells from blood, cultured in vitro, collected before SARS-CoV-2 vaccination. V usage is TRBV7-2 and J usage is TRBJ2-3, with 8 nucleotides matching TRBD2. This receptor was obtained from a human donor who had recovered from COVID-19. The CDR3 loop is CASSSQGGGWDTQYF. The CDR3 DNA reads TGTGCCAGCAGCTCGCAGGGCGGGGGGTGGGATACGCAGTATTTT.